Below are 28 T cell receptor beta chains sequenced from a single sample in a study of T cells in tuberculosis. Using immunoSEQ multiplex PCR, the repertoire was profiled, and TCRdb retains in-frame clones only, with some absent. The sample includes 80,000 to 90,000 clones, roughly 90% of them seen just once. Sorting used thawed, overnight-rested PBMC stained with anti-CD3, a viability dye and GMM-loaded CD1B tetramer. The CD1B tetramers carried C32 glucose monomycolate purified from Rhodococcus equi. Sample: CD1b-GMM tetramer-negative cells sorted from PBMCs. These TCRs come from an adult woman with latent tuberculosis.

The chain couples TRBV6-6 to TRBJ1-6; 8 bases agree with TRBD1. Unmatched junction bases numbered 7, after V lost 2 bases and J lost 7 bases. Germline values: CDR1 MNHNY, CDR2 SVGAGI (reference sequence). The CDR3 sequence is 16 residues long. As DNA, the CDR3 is TGTGCCAGCAGTTACACGACAGGGGTTGGAAATTCACCCCTCCACTTT. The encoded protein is CASSYTTGVGNSPLHF.

CDR3 in DNA: TGTGCCAGCAGCTTAGAGAGGACAGGGTCCTACGAGCAGTACTTC. Translating it yields CASSLERTGSYEQYF. V and J are TRBV7-9 and TRBJ2-7, with TRBD1 identical over 8 bases. Germline V gene sequence: CDR1 SEHNR, CDR2 FQNEAQ (reference sequence). CDR3 length equals 15 residues. The V gene end was trimmed by 1 base and the J gene end by 1 base; junction bases not matched to a gene: 3. The full variable domain, with the rest looked up from reference TRBV7-9 and TRBJ2-7, is DTGVSQNPRHKITKRGQNVTFRCDPISEHNRLYWYRQTLGQGPEFLTYFQNEAQLEKSRLLSDRFSAERPKGSFSTLEIQRTEQGDSAMYLCASSLERTGSYEQYFGPGTRLTVT.

CDR3 sequence reads: CASRGDSGGSSYNEQFF. The CDR3 region has the DNA TGTGCCAGCAGAGGTGATAGCGGGGGGAGCTCCTACAATGAGCAGTTCTTC. This chain links TRBV9 with TRBJ2-1; 10 bases map to TRBD2. V gave up 5 bases and J gave up 0 bases; unmatched junction bases: 8. CDR3 size: 17 residues. The V gene's germline CDR1 is SGDLS and CDR2 YYNGEE.

CDR3 nucleotides: TGTGCCAGCAGCGTAGGGACAGGGGGACATAACTATGGCTACACCTTC. Protein product: CASSVGTGGHNYGYTF. The chain carries TRBV7-9 and TRBJ1-2; 11 bases fit TRBD1. The CDR3 contains 16 residues. After removal of 5 bases from V and 1 base from J, the junction contained 6 bases not matched to a gene. Germline V CDR1 and CDR2: SEHNR, FQNEAQ (reference sequence). Full variable domain (remainder filled in from reference TRBV7-9 and TRBJ1-2): DTGVSQNPRHKITKRGQNVTFRCDPISEHNRLYWYRQTLGQGPEFLTYFQNEAQLEKSRLLSDRFSAERPKGSFSTLEIQRTEQGDSAMYLCASSVGTGGHNYGYTFGSGTRLTVV.

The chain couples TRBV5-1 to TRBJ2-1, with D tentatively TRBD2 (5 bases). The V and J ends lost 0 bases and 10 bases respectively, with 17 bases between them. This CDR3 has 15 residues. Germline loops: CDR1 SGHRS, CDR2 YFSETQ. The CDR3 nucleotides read TGCGCCAGCAGCTTGGCGAGAGGGAACGCCTGGGAGCAGTTCTTC. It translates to CASSLARGNAWEQFF.

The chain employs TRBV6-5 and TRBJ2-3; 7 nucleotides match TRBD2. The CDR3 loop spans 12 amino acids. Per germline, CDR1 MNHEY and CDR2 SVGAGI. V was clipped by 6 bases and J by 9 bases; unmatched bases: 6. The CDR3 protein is CASRPPGGTQYF. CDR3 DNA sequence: TGTGCCAGCAGGCCCCCGGGGGGAACGCAGTATTTT.

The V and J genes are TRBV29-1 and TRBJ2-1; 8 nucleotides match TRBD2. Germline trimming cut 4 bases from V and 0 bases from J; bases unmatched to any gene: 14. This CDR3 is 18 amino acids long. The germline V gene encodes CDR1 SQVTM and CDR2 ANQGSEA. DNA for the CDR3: TGCAGCGTTGGGGCGGCAGCGGGGGCCATGATCTCCTACAATGAGCAGTTCTTC. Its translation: CSVGAAAGAMISYNEQFF.

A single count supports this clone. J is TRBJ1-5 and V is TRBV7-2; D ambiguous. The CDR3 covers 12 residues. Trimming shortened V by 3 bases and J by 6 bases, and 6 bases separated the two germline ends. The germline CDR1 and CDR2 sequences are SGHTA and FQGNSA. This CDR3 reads CASSFGGQPQHF. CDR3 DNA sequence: TGTGCCAGCAGCTTCGGAGGTCAGCCCCAGCATTTT. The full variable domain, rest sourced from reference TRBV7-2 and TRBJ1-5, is GAGVSQSPSNKVTEKGKDVELRCDPISGHTALYWYRQSLGQGLEFLIYFQGNSAPDKSGLPSDRFSAERTGGSVSTLTIQRTQQEDSAVYLCASSFGGQPQHFGDGTRLSIL.

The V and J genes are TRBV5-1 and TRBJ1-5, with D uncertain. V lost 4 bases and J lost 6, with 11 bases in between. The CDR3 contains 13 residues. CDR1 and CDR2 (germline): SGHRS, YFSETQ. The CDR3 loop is CASSLSPGQPQHF. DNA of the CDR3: TGCGCCAGCAGCCTTAGCCCCGGTCAGCCCCAGCATTTT.

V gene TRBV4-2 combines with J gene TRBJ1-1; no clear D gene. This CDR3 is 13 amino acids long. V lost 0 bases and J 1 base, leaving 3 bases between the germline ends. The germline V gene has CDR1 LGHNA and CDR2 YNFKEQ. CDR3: CASSQDRNTEAFF. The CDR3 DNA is TGTGCCAGCAGCCAAGATAGGAACACTGAAGCTTTCTTT.

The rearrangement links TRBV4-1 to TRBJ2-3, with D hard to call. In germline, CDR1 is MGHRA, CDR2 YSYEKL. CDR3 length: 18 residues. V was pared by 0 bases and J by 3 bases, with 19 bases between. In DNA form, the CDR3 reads TGCGCCAGCAGCCAAGATTTCACTACACGCCTTGGAACAGATACGCAGTATTTT. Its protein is CASSQDFTTRLGTDTQYF.

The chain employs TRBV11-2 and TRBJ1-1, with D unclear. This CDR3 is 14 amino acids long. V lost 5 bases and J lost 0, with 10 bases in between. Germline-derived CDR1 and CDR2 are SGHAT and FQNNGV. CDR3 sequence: CASSLLIMNTEAFF. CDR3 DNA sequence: TGTGCCAGCAGCCTTTTAATTATGAACACTGAAGCTTTCTTT.

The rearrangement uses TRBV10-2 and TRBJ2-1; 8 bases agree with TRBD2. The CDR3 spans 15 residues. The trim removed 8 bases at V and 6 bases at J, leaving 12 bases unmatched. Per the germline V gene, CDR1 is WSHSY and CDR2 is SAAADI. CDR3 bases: TGCGCCAGCCGGGAGGGGGGGGCGAGTGTCAATGAGCAGTTCTTC. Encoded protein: CASREGGASVNEQFF.

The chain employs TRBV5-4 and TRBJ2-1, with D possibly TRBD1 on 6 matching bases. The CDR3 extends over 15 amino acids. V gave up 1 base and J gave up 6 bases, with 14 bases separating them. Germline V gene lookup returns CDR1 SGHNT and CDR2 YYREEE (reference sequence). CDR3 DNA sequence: TGTGCCAGCAGCTTGACAGGGTCCGGGGCCAATGAGCAGTTCTTC. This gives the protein CASSLTGSGANEQFF.

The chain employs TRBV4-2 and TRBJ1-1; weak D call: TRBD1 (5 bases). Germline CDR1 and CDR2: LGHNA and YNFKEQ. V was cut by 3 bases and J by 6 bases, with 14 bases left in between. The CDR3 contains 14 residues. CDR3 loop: CASSHLGQIPEAFF. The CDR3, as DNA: TGTGCCAGCAGCCACCTGGGGCAGATCCCTGAAGCTTTCTTT.

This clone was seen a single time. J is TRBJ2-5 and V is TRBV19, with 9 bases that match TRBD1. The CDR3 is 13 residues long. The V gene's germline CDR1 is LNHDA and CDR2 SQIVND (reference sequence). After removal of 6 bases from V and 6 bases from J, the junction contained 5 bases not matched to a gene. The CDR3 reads CASRRTGVKTQYF. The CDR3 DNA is TGTGCCAGTAGGAGGACAGGGGTTAAGACCCAGTACTTC.

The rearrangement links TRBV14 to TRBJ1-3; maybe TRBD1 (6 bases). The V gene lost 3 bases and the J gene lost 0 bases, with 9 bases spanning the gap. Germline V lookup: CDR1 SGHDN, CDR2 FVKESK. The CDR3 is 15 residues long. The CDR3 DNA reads TGTGCCAGCAGCCATGGACAGAACTCTGGAAACACCATATATTTT. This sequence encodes CASSHGQNSGNTIYF.

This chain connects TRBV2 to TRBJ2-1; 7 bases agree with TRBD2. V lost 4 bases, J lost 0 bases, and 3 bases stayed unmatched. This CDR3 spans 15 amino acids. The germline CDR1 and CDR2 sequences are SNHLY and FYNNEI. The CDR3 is CASSGPSGSYNEQFF. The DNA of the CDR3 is TGTGCCAGCAGTGGTCCTAGCGGCTCCTACAATGAGCAGTTCTTC.

This CDR3 reads CASADRGSSYEQYV. CDR3 bases: TGTGCCAGCGCTGACAGGGGGAGCTCCTACGAGCAGTACGTC. The V and J genes are TRBV7-9 and TRBJ2-7, with 9 bases identical to TRBD1. The CDR3 consists of 14 residues. With V trimmed by 8 bases and J by 0 bases, 5 bases remained unmatched. In germline, CDR1 is SEHNR, CDR2 FQNEAQ (reference sequence).

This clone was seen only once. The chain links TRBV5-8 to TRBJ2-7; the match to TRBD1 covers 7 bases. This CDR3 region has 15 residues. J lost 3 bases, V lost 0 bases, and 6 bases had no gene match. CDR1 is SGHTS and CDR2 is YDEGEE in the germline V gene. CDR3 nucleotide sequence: TGTGCCAGCAGCTTGGTCTGGACAGGTCGCTACGAGCAGTACTTC. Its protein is CASSLVWTGRYEQYF.

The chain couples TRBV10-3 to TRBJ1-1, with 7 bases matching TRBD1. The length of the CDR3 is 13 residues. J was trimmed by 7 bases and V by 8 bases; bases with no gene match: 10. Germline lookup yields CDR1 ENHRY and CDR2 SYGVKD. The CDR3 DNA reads TGTGCCATCGGAGCAGGGGGATCCCATGAAGCTTTCTTT. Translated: CAIGAGGSHEAFF.

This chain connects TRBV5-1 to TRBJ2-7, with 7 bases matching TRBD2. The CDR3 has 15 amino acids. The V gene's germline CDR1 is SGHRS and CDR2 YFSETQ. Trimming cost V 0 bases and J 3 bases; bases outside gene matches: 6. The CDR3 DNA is TGCGCCAGCAGCTTGGCGGTCACTAGCGTCTACGAGCAGTACTTC. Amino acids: CASSLAVTSVYEQYF.

The CDR3: CASSVPTLGRKNNEQFF. The CDR3 region has the DNA TGTGCCAGCAGCGTCCCCACCCTGGGGAGGAAAAACAATGAGCAGTTCTTC. The rearrangement uses TRBV7-8 and TRBJ2-1; possibly TRBD2 for D (6 bases). Germline CDR1 reads SGHVS; CDR2 reads FQNEAQ. This CDR3 is 17 amino acids long. V was shortened by 5 bases and J by 5 bases, with 22 bases between the two germline ends. Combining the CDR3 with reference TRBV7-8 and TRBJ2-1 gives the whole variable domain GAGVSQSPRYKVAKRGQDVALRCDPISGHVSLFWYQQALGQGPEFLTYFQNEAQLDKSGLPSDRFFAERPEGSVSTLKIQRTQQEDSAVYLCASSVPTLGRKNNEQFFGPGTRLTVL.

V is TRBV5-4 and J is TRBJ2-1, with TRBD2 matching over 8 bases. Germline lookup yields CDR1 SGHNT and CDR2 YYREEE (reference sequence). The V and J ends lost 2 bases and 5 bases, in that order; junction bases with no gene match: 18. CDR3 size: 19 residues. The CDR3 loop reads CASSFSSGGARPDDNEQFF. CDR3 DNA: TGTGCCAGCAGCTTTTCCAGCGGGGGAGCCAGACCAGACGACAATGAGCAGTTCTTC.

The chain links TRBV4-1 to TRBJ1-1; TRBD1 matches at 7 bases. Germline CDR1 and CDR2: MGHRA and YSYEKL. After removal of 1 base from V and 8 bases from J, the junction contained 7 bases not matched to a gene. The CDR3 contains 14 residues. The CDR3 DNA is TGCGCCAGCAGCCAAGGCCCAGGACAGGTGGAAGCTTTCTTT. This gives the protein CASSQGPGQVEAFF.

The CDR3 reads CASSQDPGTGGYEQYF. For the CDR3, the DNA is TGTGCCAGCAGCCAAGACCCCGGGACAGGGGGCTACGAGCAGTACTTC. The chain links TRBV4-2 to TRBJ2-7, with 11 positions matching TRBD1. Germline CDR1 is LGHNA and CDR2 is YNFKEQ. J gave up 3 bases and V 0 bases, and 4 bases lay outside the gene matches. The CDR3 loop spans 16 amino acids.

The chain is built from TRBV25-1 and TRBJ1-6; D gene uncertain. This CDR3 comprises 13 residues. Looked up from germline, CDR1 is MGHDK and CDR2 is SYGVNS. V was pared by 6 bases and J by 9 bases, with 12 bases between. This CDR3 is CASSPGAGSPLHF. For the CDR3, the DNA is TGTGCCAGCAGCCCTGGAGCCGGTTCACCCCTCCACTTT. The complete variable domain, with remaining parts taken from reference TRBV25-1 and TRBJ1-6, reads EADIYQTPRYLVIGTGKKITLECSQTMGHDKMYWYQQDPGMELHLIHYSYGVNSTEKGDLSSESTVSRIRTEHFPLTLESARPSHTSQYLCASSPGAGSPLHFGNGTRLTVT.

The CDR3 DNA reads TGTGCCAGCAGCTTAGGCTTACTAGCGGGGGTTCACAATGAGCAGTTCTTC. The encoded protein is CASSLGLLAGVHNEQFF. The chain uses TRBV7-8 and TRBJ2-1, with 11 bases lining up with TRBD2. Germline lookup yields CDR1 SGHVS and CDR2 FQNEAQ. V lost 1 base and J lost 5; bases outside the gene matches: 7. This CDR3 is built from 17 residues.